The rows below give T cell receptor beta chains drawn from one sample of a study of blood T cell repertoires in COVID-19. The method was immunoSEQ multiplex PCR; TCRdb's version includes in-frame clones alone and lacks a portion of them. The sample lists 100,000 to 150,000 clones, more than 85% seen once, with around 2% in the top ten. The material sequenced was peripheral blood. These receptors originate from a man in his fifties with COVID-19, enrolled during active disease. Both conserved end residues are part of each CDR3. A D gene is named only where the DNA matches it firmly. Clone size, where shown, is once, few, many, or a class for clones that have expanded.

j_call d_call clone_size v_call cdr3_aa cdr3_nt
TRBJ2-2 TRBD2 - TRBV6-2/TRBV6-3 CASSLGLAGNRENTGELFF TGTGCCAGCAGCCTGGGACTAGCGGGAAACCGCGAAAACACCGGGGAGCTGTTTTTT
TRBJ2-5 TRBD1 - TRBV18 CASSAWTGEETQYF TGTGCCAGCTCAGCCTGGACAGGGGAAGAGACCCAGTACTTC
TRBJ2-2 - - TRBV7-3 CASSQGLSPGELFF TGTGCCAGCAGCCAGGGACTTTCCCCCGGGGAGCTGTTTTTT
TRBJ1-4 - - TRBV19 CASSPLVGATNEKLFF TGTGCCAGTAGTCCCCTAGTAGGGGCAACTAATGAAAAACTGTTTTTT
TRBJ2-7 - - TRBV27 CASLSLMTGVYEQYF TGTGCCAGCCTATCTCTAATGACAGGTGTCTACGAGCAGTACTTC
TRBJ1-1 - - TRBV7-2 CASSMGGLNTVEAFF TGTGCCAGCAGTATGGGGGGGTTAAATACAGTTGAAGCTTTCTTT
TRBJ2-7 TRBD2 few TRBV14 CASSPVGLAGYSF TGTGCCAGCAGCCCGGTCGGACTAGCGGGGTATAGTTTC
TRBJ2-7 TRBD2 - TRBV30 CAWKLSGTSYEQYF TGTGCCTGGAAGCTTAGCGGGACTTCCTACGAGCAGTACTTC
TRBJ1-4 TRBD1 - TRBV4-1 CASSQVGTGGANEKLFF TGCGCCAGCAGCCAAGTAGGGACAGGGGGAGCTAATGAAAAACTGTTTTTT
TRBJ1-3 - - TRBV30 CACRVRTSGNTIYF TGTGCCTGTCGAGTCCGAACTTCTGGAAACACCATATATTTT
TRBJ2-1 - - TRBV3-1/TRBV3-2 CASSQAGASYNEQFF TGTGCCAGCAGCCAGGCGGGGGCCTCCTACAATGAGCAGTTCTTC
TRBJ2-1 TRBD2 once TRBV5-1 CASSLTGGLAGGNEQFF TGCGCCAGCAGCTTGACAGGGGGACTAGCGGGAGGTAATGAGCAGTTCTTC
TRBJ2-7 TRBD2 - TRBV11-1 CASSLQAGEYEQYF TGTGCCAGCAGCCTCCAAGCGGGGGAATACGAGCAGTACTTC
TRBJ2-1 TRBD2 - TRBV30 CAWSGLAGAVEGQFF TGTGCCTGGAGTGGACTAGCGGGGGCCGTGGAGGGGCAGTTCTTC
TRBJ1-5 - once TRBV6-1 CASSEFGGSNQPQHF TGTGCCAGCAGTGAATTCGGGGGGAGCAATCAGCCCCAGCATTTT
TRBJ1-2 TRBD1 few TRBV2 CARRVGGGAWGYTF TGTGCCAGAAGGGTAGGAGGGGGCGCTTGGGGCTACACCTTC
TRBJ1-1 - - TRBV19 CASSLRNTEAFF TGTGCCAGTAGCCTCAGGAACACTGAAGCTTTCTTT
TRBJ2-2 TRBD2 - TRBV10-3 CAIGLAGAHSGELFF TGTGCCATCGGACTAGCGGGAGCTCATTCCGGGGAGCTGTTTTTT
TRBJ2-3 TRBD2 - TRBV9 CASSVLFGTSGADTQYF TGTGCCAGCAGCGTGCTCTTCGGGACTAGCGGTGCAGATACGCAGTATTTT
TRBJ1-5 - - TRBV7-2 CASSLGAGYNQPQHF TGTGCCAGCAGCCTGGGTGCGGGGTACAATCAGCCCCAGCATTTT
TRBJ2-7 TRBD1 once TRBV6-6 CASSFDRGRQEF TGTGCCAGCAGTTTCGACAGGGGGCGACAGGAGTTC
TRBJ1-6 - once TRBV28 CASIRSSYNSPLHF TGTGCCAGCATCCGTAGCTCCTATAATTCACCCCTCCACTTT
TRBJ2-1 TRBD1 - TRBV2 CASAPRDRGKGEQFF TGTGCCAGCGCCCCCAGGGACAGGGGCAAGGGTGAGCAGTTCTTC
TRBJ1-6 TRBD1 - TRBV7-2 CASSRDRNNSPLHF TGTGCCAGCAGCCGGGACAGGAATAATTCACCCCTCCACTTT
TRBJ2-3 TRBD2 - TRBV2 CASRLTSGTSTDTQYF TGTGCCAGCAGGTTGACTAGCGGTACTAGCACAGATACGCAGTATTTT
TRBJ2-3 TRBD2 - TRBV5-4 CASSPAASGRALDTQYF TGTGCCAGCAGCCCGGCGGCAAGCGGGAGGGCCTTGGATACGCAGTATTTT
TRBJ2-3 TRBD2 - TRBV24-1 CATSEVLAGVGDTQYF TGTGCCACCAGTGAGGTACTAGCGGGAGTAGGAGATACGCAGTATTTT
TRBJ2-3 - - TRBV7-8 CASSLQQGADTQYF TGTGCCAGCAGCTTGCAACAGGGCGCAGATACGCAGTATTTT
TRBJ2-1 TRBD2 - TRBV7-2 CASSLSGNSVNEQFF TGTGCCAGCAGCTTAAGCGGGAATTCGGTTAATGAGCAGTTCTTC
TRBJ1-2 TRBD1 - TRBV29-1 CSVPGTGGLANYGYTF TGCAGCGTGCCCGGGACAGGGGGTCTAGCTAACTATGGCTACACCTTC
TRBJ2-2 - - TRBV2 CASTEPPGELFF TGTGCCAGCACAGAACCGCCCGGGGAGCTGTTTTTT
TRBJ2-3 - - TRBV24-1 CATRGGGDTQYF TGTGCCACCAGGGGAGGAGGTGATACGCAGTATTTT
TRBJ2-7 - - TRBV3-1/TRBV3-2 CASSQDRYEQYF TGTGCCAGCAGCCAAGATCGGTACGAGCAGTACTTC
TRBJ1-5 - once TRBV6-5 CASSRGIMGNQPQHF TGTGCCAGCAGTAGGGGCATCATGGGCAATCAGCCCCAGCATTTT
TRBJ1-5 - - TRBV6-6 CASKMAERDNQPQHF TGTGCCAGCAAAATGGCGGAGAGGGACAATCAGCCCCAGCATTTT
TRBJ2-1 - - TRBV19 CASTTSSYNEQFF TGTGCCAGCACAACTAGCTCCTACAATGAGCAGTTCTTC
TRBJ1-5 TRBD1 - TRBV9 CASSPGTDNQPQHF TGTGCCAGCAGCCCGGGGACAGACAATCAGCCCCAGCATTTT
TRBJ2-1 TRBD1 - TRBV29-1 CSVEGDSTDEQFF TGCAGCGTTGAGGGGGACAGCACAGATGAGCAGTTCTTC
TRBJ1-1 - - TRBV19 CASSMGQANTEAFF TGTGCCAGTAGTATGGGACAAGCGAACACTGAAGCTTTCTTT
TRBJ1-2 TRBD1 - TRBV14 CASSQVDRGTYGYTF TGTGCCAGCAGCCAAGTGGACAGGGGGACCTATGGCTACACCTTC
TRBJ1-6 - few TRBV4-3 CASSQGTEPNSPLHF TGCGCCAGCAGCCAAGGCACAGAACCTAATTCACCCCTCCACTTT
TRBJ2-3 - few TRBV6-5 CASSPLTGSIDTQYF TGTGCCAGCAGCCCCCTTACGGGATCCATAGATACGCAGTATTTT
TRBJ2-5 - - TRBV12-3/TRBV12-4 CASSPAQGETQYF TGTGCCAGCAGTCCGGCACAGGGAGAGACCCAGTACTTC
TRBJ1-3 - - TRBV4-3 CASSQVVGGSGNTIYF TGCGCCAGCAGCCAGGTCGTAGGCGGCTCTGGAAACACCATATATTTT
TRBJ2-1 TRBD1 - TRBV19 CASTGPGTGQFF TGTGCCAGTACCGGGCCCGGGACAGGACAGTTCTTC
TRBJ2-7 - - TRBV7-2 CASSLEQGSSYEQYF TGTGCCAGCAGCTTGGAACAGGGCAGCTCCTACGAGCAGTACTTC
TRBJ1-4 - - TRBV6-2/TRBV6-3 CASSYSSRVEKLFF TGTGCCAGCAGTTACTCCTCGCGGGTGGAAAAACTGTTTTTT
TRBJ2-2 TRBD2 - TRBV9 CASSPRTSGTGELFF TGTGCCAGCAGCCCCAGGACTAGCGGGACCGGGGAGCTGTTTTTT
TRBJ1-6 - - TRBV27 CASTTVGARTYSPLHF TGTGCCAGCACCACCGTTGGGGCAAGGACCTATTCACCCCTCCACTTT